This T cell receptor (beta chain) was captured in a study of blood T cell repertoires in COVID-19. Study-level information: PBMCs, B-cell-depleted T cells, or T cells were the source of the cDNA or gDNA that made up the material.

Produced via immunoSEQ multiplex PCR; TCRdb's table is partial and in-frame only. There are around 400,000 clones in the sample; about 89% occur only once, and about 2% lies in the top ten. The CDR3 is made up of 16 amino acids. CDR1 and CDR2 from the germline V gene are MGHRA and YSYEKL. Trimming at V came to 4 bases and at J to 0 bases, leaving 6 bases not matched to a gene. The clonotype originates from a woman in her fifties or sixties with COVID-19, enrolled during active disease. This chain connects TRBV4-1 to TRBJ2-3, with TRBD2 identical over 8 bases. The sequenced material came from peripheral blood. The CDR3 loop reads CASSPERGRSTDTQYF. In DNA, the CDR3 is TGCGCCAGCAGCCCCGAGCGGGGGAGAAGCACAGATACGCAGTATTTT.